The 22 T cell receptor beta chains in this list originate from one sample, sequenced in a study of blood T cell repertoires in COVID-19. The assay was immunoSEQ multiplex PCR, and TCRdb's table has in-frame clones only and misses some. The data show some 280,000 clones, with about nine tenths seen just once and approximately 12% held by the top ten. Sequencing was done on a sample of peripheral blood. These receptor sequences come from a woman in her sixties with acute or convalescent COVID-19.

The chain uses TRBV27 and TRBJ1-2; D is undetermined. The V and J ends lost 4 bases and 3 bases respectively, with 9 bases between them. There are 13 residues in the CDR3. Germline V lookup: CDR1 MNHEY, CDR2 SMNVEV (reference sequence). Here the CDR3 DNA reads TGTGCCAGCAGTTATAATGGAGACTATGGCTACACCTTC. Amino acid sequence: CASSYNGDYGYTF.

A few counts support this clone. V is TRBV18 and J is TRBJ2-1; the match to TRBD2 covers 14 bases. This CDR3 is built from 14 residues. Germline-derived CDR1 and CDR2 are KGHSH and LQKENI. J gave up 7 bases and V 5 bases, and 1 base lay outside the gene matches. The DNA for the CDR3 is TGTGCCAGCTCAAGACTAGCGGGGGGGAATGAGCAGTTCTTC. It translates to CASSRLAGGNEQFF.

The chain joins TRBV4-1 to TRBJ2-3; the match to TRBD1 covers 8 bases. Germline V gene lookup returns CDR1 MGHRA and CDR2 YSYEKL. There are 17 residues in the CDR3. Germline trimming cut 0 bases from V and 0 bases from J; bases unmatched to any gene: 5. The CDR3 is CASSQETGGFSTDTQYF. In DNA form, the CDR3 reads TGCGCCAGCAGCCAAGAAACAGGGGGGTTTAGCACAGATACGCAGTATTTT.

CDR3 nucleotide sequence: TGTGCCAGCAGTTACTCTAGCCGGGGGGGCACAGATACGCAGTATTTT. Its protein is CASSYSSRGGTDTQYF. This chain joins TRBV6-5 and TRBJ2-3, with TRBD2 matching over 7 bases. Germline V gene lookup returns CDR1 MNHEY and CDR2 SVGAGI. The CDR3 has 16 amino acids. J lost 1 base, V lost 0 bases, and 4 bases had no gene match.

V is TRBV6-5 and J is TRBJ1-2, with 8 bases lining up with TRBD1. Germline V gives CDR1 MNHEY, CDR2 SVGAGI. J was trimmed by 4 bases and V by 7 bases; bases with no gene match: 11. The CDR3 extends over 15 amino acids. CDR3 DNA sequence: TGTGCCAGCACTGGCCGGACAGGGCCCGCCTATGGCTACACCTTC. Protein: CASTGRTGPAYGYTF.

The V gene is TRBV19, the J gene TRBJ1-2, with D possibly TRBD1 on 5 matching bases. V was clipped by 5 bases and J by 3 bases, with 10 bases between them. Germline-derived CDR1 and CDR2 are LNHDA and SQIVND (reference sequence). The CDR3 has 13 residues. Here the CDR3 reads CASSFGGDYGYTF. The CDR3 DNA follows: TGTGCCAGTAGTTTTGGAGGGGACTATGGCTACACCTTC.

The V call is TRBV9, the J call TRBJ2-5; 12 nucleotides align to TRBD2. Germline CDR1 and CDR2: SGDLS and YYNGEE. The V gene end was trimmed by 0 bases and the J gene end by 3 bases; junction bases not matched to a gene: 12. This CDR3 has 19 amino acids. CDR3: CASSVGALAGGLGKETQYF. The CDR3 bases are TGTGCCAGCAGCGTAGGGGCTCTAGCGGGAGGGCTAGGAAAAGAGACCCAGTACTTC.

The V call is TRBV19, the J call TRBJ1-6; no clear D. Germline V gene data show CDR1 as LNHDA and CDR2 as SQIVND (reference sequence). The V end was cut by 3 bases, the J end by 0 bases, with 12 bases between. The CDR3 is 17 amino acids. The CDR3: CASSILPESSYNSPLHF. In nucleotides, the CDR3 is TGTGCCAGTAGTATTCTACCGGAGAGCTCCTATAATTCACCCCTCCACTTT.

The chain carries TRBV5-4 and TRBJ2-7, with D tentatively TRBD1 (6 bases). The germline V gene has CDR1 SGHNT and CDR2 YYREEE (reference sequence). The CDR3 has 15 residues. Trimming cost V 3 bases and J 2 bases, with 15 bases left between them. The CDR3 loop is CASSWGQGKTYEQYF. The CDR3, as DNA: TGTGCCAGCAGCTGGGGGCAGGGAAAGACCTACGAGCAGTACTTC. The entire variable domain, with the rest obtained from reference TRBV5-4 and TRBJ2-7, is as follows: ETGVTQSPTHLIKTRGQQVTLRCSSQSGHNTVSWYQQALGQGPQFIFQYYREEENGRGNFPPRFSGLQFPNYSSELNVNALELDDSALYLCASSWGQGKTYEQYFGPGTRLTVT.

V is TRBV5-4 and J is TRBJ1-1; D may be TRBD1 (6 bases). V lost 5 bases, J lost 1 base, and 12 bases lay in between. The CDR3 extends over 14 amino acids. Germline V gene lookup returns CDR1 SGHNT and CDR2 YYREEE (reference sequence). The CDR3 spells CASSPPGQNTEAFF. The CDR3 bases are TGTGCCAGCAGTCCTCCGGGACAGAACACTGAAGCTTTCTTT.

The chain joins TRBV19 to TRBJ2-5; 7 positions match TRBD2. V dropped 8 bases and J dropped 6; count of bases not matched to a gene: 3. The CDR3 has 11 residues. Germline V lookup: CDR1 LNHDA, CDR2 SQIVND (reference sequence). The CDR3 loop is CASGGEQTQYF. CDR3 in DNA: TGTGCCAGTGGGGGGGAGCAGACCCAGTACTTC.

V usage is TRBV5-5 and J usage is TRBJ2-1, with TRBD2 matching 8 bases. The germline V gene has CDR1 SGHKS and CDR2 YYEKEE (reference sequence). The CDR3 runs 11 residues. With 4 bases clipped from V and 14 bases from J, the junction kept 5 bases outside the gene matches. The CDR3 here is CASSVGLEEFF. CDR3 nucleotides: TGTGCCAGCAGCGTGGGACTAGAGGAGTTCTTC.

This rearrangement joins TRBV19 to TRBJ2-3, with TRBD1 identical over 9 bases. Losses at the gene ends were 5 bases for V and 2 bases for J; bases not matched to a gene: 11. There are 17 residues in the CDR3. Germline-derived CDR1 and CDR2 are LNHDA and SQIVND (reference sequence). CDR3 region: CASSLQQGARPTDTQYF. CDR3 in DNA: TGTGCCAGTAGTCTACAACAGGGGGCGCGTCCCACAGATACGCAGTATTTT. Full variable domain (rest looked up from reference TRBV19 and TRBJ2-3): DGGITQSPKYLFRKEGQNVTLSCEQNLNHDAMYWYRQDPGQGLRLIYYSQIVNDFQKGDIAEGYSVSREKKESFPLTVTSAQKNPTAFYLCASSLQQGARPTDTQYFGPGTRLTVL.

This chain connects TRBV7-6 to TRBJ2-2; D gene ambiguous. Trimming cost V 10 bases and J 9 bases, with 12 bases left between them. Germline CDR1 and CDR2: SGHVS and FNYEAQ. The CDR3 extends over 11 amino acids. The CDR3 sequence: CATQHRRELFF. CDR3 DNA sequence: TGTGCCACTCAACACCGCCGGGAGCTGTTTTTT.

The rearrangement links TRBV5-1 to TRBJ1-6; 9 bases map to TRBD1. The CDR3 has 17 amino acids. V was clipped by 4 bases and J by 9 bases; unmatched bases: 14. The germline V gene has CDR1 SGHRS and CDR2 YFSETQ. The CDR3 nucleotides are TGCGCCAGCAGCGAACCGGGACAGGGTTCCGGAGGTTCACCCCTCCACTTT. Amino acids: CASSEPGQGSGGSPLHF.

This chain connects TRBV27 to TRBJ2-1, with D possibly matching TRBD2 (6 bases). The CDR3 length is 14 residues. Trimming cost V 4 bases and J 10 bases, with 17 bases left between them. From germline, CDR1 is MNHEY and CDR2 SMNVEV (reference sequence). The CDR3 bases are TGTGCCAGCAGTTCCCCGACCGTACTAGCAGAGCAGTTCTTC. It translates to CASSSPTVLAEQFF.

V usage is TRBV28 and J usage is TRBJ1-1; no reliable D call. This CDR3 has 13 amino acids. V lost 5 bases to trimming and J lost 4 bases, with 11 bases between them. CDR1 and CDR2 from the germline V gene are MDHEN and SYDVKM. CDR3 region: CASSGLRGTEAFF. The DNA of the CDR3 is TGTGCCAGCAGTGGACTCAGAGGCACTGAAGCTTTCTTT.

The chain links TRBV28 to TRBJ1-2; TRBD1 matches at 7 bases. This CDR3 comprises 17 residues. The germline V gene has CDR1 MDHEN and CDR2 SYDVKM. V was clipped by 7 bases and J by 4 bases; unmatched bases: 18. The CDR3 nucleotides read TGTGCCAGCACCTTAGGGGATGCAGGGGGGTTTCCCTATGGCTACACCTTC. Translation: CASTLGDAGGFPYGYTF.

V usage is TRBV11-2 and J usage is TRBJ2-5; D remains unclear. CDR3 length: 14 amino acids. V lost 5 bases to trimming and J lost 5 bases, with 15 bases between them. Germline V gene sequence: CDR1 SGHAT, CDR2 FQNNGV. The CDR3 reads CASSPVVARETQYF. DNA for the CDR3: TGTGCCAGCAGCCCGGTAGTAGCCCGGGAGACCCAGTACTTC.

The J gene is TRBJ1-3, the V gene TRBV28, with D possibly matching TRBD1 (6 bases). Per the germline V gene, CDR1 is MDHEN and CDR2 is SYDVKM. V lost 6 bases, J lost 1 base, and 13 bases lay in between. The CDR3 is 15 residues long. The CDR3 bases are TGTGCCAGCAGGGAAACAGGGAATTCTGGAAACACCATATATTTT. Translating it yields CASRETGNSGNTIYF.

This chain uses TRBV25-1 with TRBJ2-5; D may be TRBD1 (6 bases). The CDR3 loop spans 15 amino acids. Germline loops: CDR1 MGHDK, CDR2 SYGVNS. With 8 bases removed from V and 5 bases from J, the gap between germline ends came to 21 bases. The CDR3 protein is CASYFVGQSGETQYF. In nucleotides, the CDR3 is TGTGCCAGCTACTTTGTTGGACAGTCAGGGGAGACCCAGTACTTC.

This clone showed up just once. This chain links TRBV11-2 with TRBJ2-1; no clear D gene. The CDR3 runs to 14 residues. Germline V CDR1 and CDR2: SGHAT, FQNNGV. V was trimmed by 0 bases and J by 8 bases, leaving 11 bases between them. The CDR3 region has the DNA TGTGCCAGCAGCTTAGATTACGAAGCATATGAGCAGTTCTTC. Protein sequence: CASSLDYEAYEQFF. Supplemented by reference TRBV11-2 and TRBJ2-1, the full variable domain reads EAGVAQSPRYKIIEKRQSVAFWCNPISGHATLYWYQQILGQGPKLLIQFQNNGVVDDSQLPKDRFSAERLKGVDSTLKIQPAKLEDSAVYLCASSLDYEAYEQFFGPGTRLTVL.